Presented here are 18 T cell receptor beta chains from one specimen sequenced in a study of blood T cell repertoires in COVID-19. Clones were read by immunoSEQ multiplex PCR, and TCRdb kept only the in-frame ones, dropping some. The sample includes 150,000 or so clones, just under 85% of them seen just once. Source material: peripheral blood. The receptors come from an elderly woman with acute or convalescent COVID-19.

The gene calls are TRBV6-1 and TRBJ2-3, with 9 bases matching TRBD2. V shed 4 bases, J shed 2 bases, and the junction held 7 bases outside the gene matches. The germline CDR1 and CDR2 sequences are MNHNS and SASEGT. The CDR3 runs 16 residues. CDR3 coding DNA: TGTGCCAGCAGTGGCGGGAGGGGCCCCCTCACAGATACGCAGTATTTT. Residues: CASSGGRGPLTDTQYF.

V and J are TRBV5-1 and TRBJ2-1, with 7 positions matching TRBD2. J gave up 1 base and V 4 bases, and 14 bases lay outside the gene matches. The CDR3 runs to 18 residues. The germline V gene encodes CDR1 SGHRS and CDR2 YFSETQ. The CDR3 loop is CASSTAGRAGLSYNEQFF. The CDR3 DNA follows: TGCGCCAGCAGCACAGCGGGAAGAGCGGGACTATCCTACAATGAGCAGTTCTTC.

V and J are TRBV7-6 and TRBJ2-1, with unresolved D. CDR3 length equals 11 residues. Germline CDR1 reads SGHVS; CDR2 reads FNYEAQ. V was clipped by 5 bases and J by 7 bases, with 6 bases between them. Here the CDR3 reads CASSAGNEQFF. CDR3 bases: TGTGCCAGCAGCGCCGGTAATGAGCAGTTCTTC.

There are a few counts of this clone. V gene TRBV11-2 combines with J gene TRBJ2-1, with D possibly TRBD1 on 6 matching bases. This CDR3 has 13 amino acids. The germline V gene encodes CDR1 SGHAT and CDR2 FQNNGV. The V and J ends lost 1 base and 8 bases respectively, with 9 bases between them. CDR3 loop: CASSLAGTYEQFF. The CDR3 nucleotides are TGTGCCAGCAGCTTAGCTGGGACATATGAGCAGTTCTTC.

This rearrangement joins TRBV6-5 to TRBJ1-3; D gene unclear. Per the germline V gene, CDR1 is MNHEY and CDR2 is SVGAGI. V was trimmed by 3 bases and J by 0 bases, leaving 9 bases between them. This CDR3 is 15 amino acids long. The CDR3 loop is CASSYEVTSGNTIYF. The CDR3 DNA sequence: TGTGCCAGCAGTTATGAGGTTACCTCTGGAAACACCATATATTTT.

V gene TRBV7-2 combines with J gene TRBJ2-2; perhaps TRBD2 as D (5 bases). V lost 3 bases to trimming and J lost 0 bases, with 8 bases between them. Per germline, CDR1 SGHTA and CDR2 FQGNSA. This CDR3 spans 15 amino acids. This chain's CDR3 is CASSFLGANTGELFF. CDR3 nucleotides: TGTGCCAGCAGCTTTTTGGGAGCGAACACCGGGGAGCTGTTTTTT.

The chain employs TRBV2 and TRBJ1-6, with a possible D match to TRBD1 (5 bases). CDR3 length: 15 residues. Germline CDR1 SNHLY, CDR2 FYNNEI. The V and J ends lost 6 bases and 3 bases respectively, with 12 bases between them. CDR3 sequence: CASRRGGLYNSPLHF. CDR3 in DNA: TGTGCCAGCAGAAGGGGTGGTCTCTATAATTCACCCCTCCACTTT. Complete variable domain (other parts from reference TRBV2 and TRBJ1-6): EPEVTQTPSHQVTQMGQEVILRCVPISNHLYFYWYRQILGQKVEFLVSFYNNEISEKSEIFDDQFSVERPDGSNFTLKIRSTKLEDSAMYFCASRRGGLYNSPLHFGNGTRLTVT.

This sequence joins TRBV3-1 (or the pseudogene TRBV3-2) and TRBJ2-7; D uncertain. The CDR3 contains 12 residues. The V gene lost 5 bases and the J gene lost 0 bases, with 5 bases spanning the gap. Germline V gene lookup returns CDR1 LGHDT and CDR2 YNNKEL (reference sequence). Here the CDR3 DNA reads TGTGCCAGCAGCTTGAGCTCCTACGAGCAGTACTTC. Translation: CASSLSSYEQYF.

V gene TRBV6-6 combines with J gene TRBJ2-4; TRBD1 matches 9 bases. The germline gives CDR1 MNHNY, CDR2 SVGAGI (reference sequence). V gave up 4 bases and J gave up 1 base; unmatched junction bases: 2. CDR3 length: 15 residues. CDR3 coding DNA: TGTGCCAGCAGTTCGACAGGGGGGGCCAAAAACATTCAGTACTTC. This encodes CASSSTGGAKNIQYF.

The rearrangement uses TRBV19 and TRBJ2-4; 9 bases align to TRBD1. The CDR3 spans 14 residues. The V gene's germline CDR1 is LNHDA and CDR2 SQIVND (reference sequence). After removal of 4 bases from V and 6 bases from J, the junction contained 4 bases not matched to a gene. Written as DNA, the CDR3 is TGTGCCAGTAGTACCACAGGGGGCGGAAACATTCAGTACTTC. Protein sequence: CASSTTGGGNIQYF.

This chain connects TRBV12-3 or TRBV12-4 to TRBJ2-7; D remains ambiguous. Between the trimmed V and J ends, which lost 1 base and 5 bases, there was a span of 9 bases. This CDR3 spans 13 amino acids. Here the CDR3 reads CASSLVGPNEQYF. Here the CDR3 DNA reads TGTGCCAGCAGTTTAGTTGGGCCTAACGAGCAGTACTTC.

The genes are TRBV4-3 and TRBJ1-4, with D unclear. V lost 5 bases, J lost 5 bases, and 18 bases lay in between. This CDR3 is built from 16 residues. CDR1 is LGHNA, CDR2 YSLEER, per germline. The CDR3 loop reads CASSYIPQDLNEKLFF. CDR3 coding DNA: TGCGCCAGCAGCTACATCCCTCAGGATTTAAATGAAAAACTGTTTTTT.

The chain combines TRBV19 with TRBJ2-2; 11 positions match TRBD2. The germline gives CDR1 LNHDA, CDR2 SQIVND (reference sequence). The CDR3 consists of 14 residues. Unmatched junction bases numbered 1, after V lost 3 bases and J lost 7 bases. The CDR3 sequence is CASSITSGSGELFF. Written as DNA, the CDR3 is TGTGCCAGTAGTATTACTAGCGGGAGCGGGGAGCTGTTTTTT.

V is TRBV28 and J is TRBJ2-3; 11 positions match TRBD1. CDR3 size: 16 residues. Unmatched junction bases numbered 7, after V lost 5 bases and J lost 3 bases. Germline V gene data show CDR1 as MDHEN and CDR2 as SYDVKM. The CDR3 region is CASSREGQGETDTQYF. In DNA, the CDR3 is TGTGCCAGCAGTCGCGAGGGACAGGGGGAGACAGATACGCAGTATTTT.

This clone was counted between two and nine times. As DNA, the CDR3 is TGTGCCAGCAGTCCCAGTCCTAACTATGGCTACACCTTC. This translates into CASSPSPNYGYTF. The rearrangement links TRBV2 to TRBJ1-2; D is unresolved. Germline CDR1 reads SNHLY; CDR2 reads FYNNEI. The CDR3 contains 13 residues. V was clipped by 5 bases and J by 0 bases, with 7 bases between them. The full variable domain, rest sourced from reference TRBV2 and TRBJ1-2, is EPEVTQTPSHQVTQMGQEVILRCVPISNHLYFYWYRQILGQKVEFLVSFYNNEISEKSEIFDDQFSVERPDGSNFTLKIRSTKLEDSAMYFCASSPSPNYGYTFGSGTRLTVV.

The CDR3 DNA follows: TGTGCCTGGAGTGTACGGGACAGGGGCGGCTACACCTTC. It translates to CAWSVRDRGGYTF. V usage is TRBV30 and J usage is TRBJ1-2; TRBD1 agrees at 10 bases. Germline V gene data show CDR1 as GTSNPN and CDR2 as SVGIG (reference sequence). The trim removed 0 bases at V and 8 bases at J, leaving 3 bases unmatched. The CDR3 length is 13 residues.

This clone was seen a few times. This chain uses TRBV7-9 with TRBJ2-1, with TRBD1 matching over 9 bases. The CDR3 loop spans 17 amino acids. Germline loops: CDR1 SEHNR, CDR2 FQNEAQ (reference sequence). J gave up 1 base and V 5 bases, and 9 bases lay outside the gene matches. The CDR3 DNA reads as TGTGCCAGCAGCACCGCCCCCGGGACAGGGTCCTACAATGAGCAGTTCTTC. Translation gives CASSTAPGTGSYNEQFF.

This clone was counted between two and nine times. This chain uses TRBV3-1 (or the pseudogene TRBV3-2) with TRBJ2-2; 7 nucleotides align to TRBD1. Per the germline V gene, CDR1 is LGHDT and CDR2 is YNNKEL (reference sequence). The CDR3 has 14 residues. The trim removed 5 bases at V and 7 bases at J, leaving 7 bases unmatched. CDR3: CASSAQGEVGELFF. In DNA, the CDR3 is TGTGCCAGCAGCGCCCAGGGGGAAGTCGGGGAGCTGTTTTTT.